This TCR beta chain was obtained from a study of cytomegalovirus exposure and HLA in healthy donors (dated by TCRdb to 2016 to 2017). Background on the whole study: An earlier analysis of some 620 of the donors reported under 300 Gb of sequence data and about 120 million unique TCR beta sequences obtained from about 180 million T cells. An earlier analysis of some 500 of the donors used high-throughput TCR beta sequencing to judge whether each TCR beta V gene segment behaved as functional or pseudogenic. Typing coverage varied by locus: about 620-640 donors for A, B, C, DRB1 and DQB1; roughly 510 for DQA1; 600 to 610 for DPA1; roughly 470 for DPB1. Among 398 genotyped donors of the cohort, an average of approximately 250,000 unique TCR beta nucleotide sequences were sequenced per donor, 15% to 20% of them non-productive. In a later analysis, previously published TCR beta repertoires from 500 to 750 donors were re-analyzed and high-resolution HLA genotyping was added so that TCR occurrence patterns could be studied. An early release covering roughly 600 HLA-typed donors comprised about 300 gigabases of sequencing data and approximately 85 million unique TCR sequences. Among the approximately 420 genotyped donors, around 79% belonged to the genetic ancestry cluster associated with self-reported Caucasian donors. A later genetic analysis used genome-wide SNP genotypes for about 60% of the roughly 670 donors, treating that subset as a discovery cohort. In addition to the first cohort of approximately 670 subjects, a separate validation cohort of 120 different subjects was used. Because of strong linkage in the cohort, a few DR-DQ haplotypes were treated as single units for association and clustering. In the later analysis, no new phenotypic data were used to find candidate immune exposures; instead, reliance was placed on TCR beta sequences and their occurrence across donors. The aim of the study was to test whether cataloging public T cell receptors could identify signatures of past pathogen exposure. High-throughput TCR immunosequencing, statistical association of individual TCRs with disease status, and machine learning were combined to predict cytomegalovirus infection status. All discovery cohort repertoires had been generated using a single sequencing platform. Both class I and class II loci were covered by HLA typing, at four-digit resolution. Using immunosequencing, the study profiled T cell repertoires from 500 to 800 subjects and related those repertoires to cytomegalovirus serostatus. Alongside the repertoire data, information on donor age, sex, ethnicity and CMV serostatus was compiled. The research as a whole found: This cohort had only TCR beta chains sequenced, and the lack of alpha or paired-chain data limited which features could be detected. In a later analysis, the rate of TCR association differed among HLA loci, with DRB1 alleles having the most associated TCRs and HLA-C alleles having the fewest. According to a later genetic analysis, donors in an Asian-associated ancestry cluster had fewer N-insertions in productive TCRs than the approximately 710-donor mean. Most TCR sequences were observed very rarely across donors, whereas some public TCRs were present in many individuals. A later analysis found that HLA-associated TCR beta chains were more clonally expanded and had lower generation probabilities than equally common non-associated chains. A later analysis found that most CMV-associated TCR beta chains appeared HLA-restricted, with HLA associations seemingly driven largely by CMV exposure. In the study, about 150 TCR beta chains were listed as associated with cytomegalovirus. A further reported finding was that TCR beta sequences accurately predicted the HLA-A and HLA-B alleles for most subjects in the first cohort. Specific HLA alleles were associated with 16,951 TCR beta sequences at a false discovery rate of 0.05 in a later analysis. According to the authors, the approach could potentially be generalized to other disease states and immunological phenotypes. In a later analysis, several top co-occurrence clusters were reported to appear linked to parvovirus B19, influenza, CMV and Epstein-Barr virus. Some IMGT-functional V segments, including TRBV6-2 and TRBV6-3, could not be distinguished by the 87-base-pair reads and were therefore excluded. Because counts were too low, about 15 rarely observed V segments, including chromosome 9 orphons, were left out of the earlier analysis of a few hundred of the donors. In a later genetic analysis, a missense DCLRE1C variant was associated with V-gene and J-gene trimming of TCR beta chains, and the association was replicated in an independent cohort. In vitro tests confirmed that a few of the cytomegalovirus-associated TCR beta chains recognize cytomegalovirus antigens. The only immune exposure information available for the cohort was CMV serostatus. HLA typing was unavailable for some donors at each locus, so association tests used only the typed subset. In an earlier analysis of about 540 of the donors, most TCR beta V segments were observed in productive rearrangements about 90% or about 30% of the time, broadly matching IMGT annotations. The classifier was reported to diagnose cytomegalovirus status with high specificity and sensitivity in both the original cohort and the validation cohort. When HLA alleles, especially DR and DQ, strongly co-occurred, attributing TCR associations to individual alleles was difficult. Presence/absence analyses assumed roughly uniform sequencing depth across donors, an assumption that may not hold. Linkage disequilibrium might explain the correlated functional status among segregating V segments, but an unknown experimental factor could not be excluded. A cluster of highly shared sequence variants was judged likely to represent a technical artifact of the sequencing pipeline.

The cohort consisted of fewer than 700 healthy bone marrow donors. At the time of sampling, all cohort members were nominally healthy, though unrecorded immune exposures were likely present. The donor was CMV seronegative and belonged to the group of over 350 seronegative cohort members. A peripheral blood sample was provided by each donor, and peripheral blood mononuclear cells were used for TCR beta sequencing. The Qiagen DNeasy Blood Extraction Kit was used to extract genomic DNA from the blood cell samples. Regarding this clone: Its antigen has not been determined. No base quality information exists; no much larger clone differs at one position.

The receptor library was made with the immunoSEQ multiplex PCR assay. The multiplex PCR relied on a mix of 60 forward primers for TCR Vbeta segments and 13 reverse primers for TCR Jbeta segments. The CDR3 region of rearranged TCR beta genes was amplified from genomic DNA by a multiplex PCR assay. Amplified TCR beta libraries were sequenced as 87-base-pair reads on the Illumina HiSeq System. In the paper's pipeline: A later analysis tallied 75 million to 95 million unique TCR beta chains across the 666 repertoires, and some 12 million of those chains were shared by two or more donors. To remove PCR and sequencing errors, raw reads were error-corrected and collapsed into unique sequences using a nearest-neighbor algorithm that merged closely related sequences. CDR3 sequences were aligned to IMGT reference sequences to assign V, D and J gene segments. For a sequence to be retained, a match of at least six nucleotides to both a V gene segment and a J gene segment was required. A rearrangement was called productive if the CDR3 had no stop codons and remained in frame with V and J, and every other rearrangement was called non-productive. CDR3 was defined according to IMGT convention as the region running from the second conserved V-encoded cysteine to the conserved J-encoded phenylalanine. The earlier analysis of some 550 of the donors excluded any sequence lacking an unambiguous match to a single V gene segment. An earlier analysis of a few hundred of the donors called V segments functional above 56.7% productive rearrangements and segregating when the between-donor standard deviation exceeded 5%. A statistical classification framework was built to diagnose cytomegalovirus status from the catalog of TCR beta chain sequences. V and J gene assignment, in a later analysis, came from comparing TCR nucleotide sequences with IMGT/GENE-DB human TR gene sequences. In a later analysis, CDR3 sequences and most-parsimonious VDJ recombination scenarios were assigned using the TCRdist pipeline. In a later analysis, each TCR beta chain was defined by its CDR3 amino acid sequence together with its V-gene family, and reads without a unique V-gene family were excluded. In a later analysis, nearly 600 highly shared, low-generation-probability nucleotide sequences were removed to address suspected cross-contamination and a sequencing artifact. In a later analysis, a clonal expansion index for each public chain was calculated from normalized within-repertoire ranks of inferred template counts. A later analysis computed generation probabilities with a VDJ recombination model fitted to out-of-frame rearrangements, and checked the results against IGoR. In a later analysis, hypergeometric tests were used to score TCR-TCR, TCR-HLA and TCR-CMV co-occurrence, with a repertoire-size bias correction applied to TCR pairs. To estimate false discovery rates, a later analysis permuted the HLA or CMV assignments 20 times. In a later analysis, co-occurring TCRs were grouped using DBSCAN, with TCRdist sequence similarity added in when clustering inside HLA-allele-positive subsets. For co-occurrence clustering, repertoires with fewer than 30,000 or more than 120,000 public chains were excluded, along with 4 to 6 repertoires with anomalous nucleotide sharing. TCRdb carries this immuneACCESS record with in-frame sequences only. Its versions omit some clonotypes, under half of them owing to an unresolved V gene in the studies checked, with the rest unexplained. Clone size and the V and J calls come from that table; the DNA yielded D and trimming. The sample yields 100,000 to 150,000 clones; around three quarters were counted once. The ten top clones hold under 3.5% of the sample.

Including the terminal cysteine and phenylalanine, the CDR3 comprises 14 residues. Of the read, only the CDR3 DNA is kept; its 42 bases are in frame from base 1. Ends trimmed: V by 7 bases, J by 7 bases; bases unmatched to a gene: 9. From a lookup of the germline V gene, CDR1 and CDR2 are SNHLY and FYNNEI. Sequences were obtained from PBMCs. The TCR was taken from a woman aged 45 to 65 in good health and CMV-seronegative. The chain links TRBV2 with TRBJ1-4; TRBD1 aligns with 7 central bases. The CDR3 protein sequence reads: CASNPDRASEKLFF. The nucleotide sequence is given as TGTGCCAGCAACCCAGACAGGGCGAGTGAAAAACTGTTTTTT.